The 28 T cell receptor beta chains in this list originate from one sample, sequenced in a study of cytomegalovirus exposure and HLA in healthy donors (TCRdb year 2017). The library came from the immunoSEQ multiplex PCR assay. For the multiplex PCR, a mixture combining 60 forward primers for TCR Vbeta segments and 13 reverse primers for TCR Jbeta segments was used. What TCRdb holds here is the immuneACCESS table cut down to in-frame rearrangements. Part of the clones is not present; checked against another copy, under half of the missing clones reflect an unresolved V gene, and the others are unexplained. In all, the sample holds 150,000 to 200,000 clones, and roughly 82% of those were seen once. The top ten clones comprise about 1.5% of the sample. The specimen sequenced was PBMCs. The receptors come from a man aged 35 to 55 in good health and CMV-seronegative.

This clone was found once. The gene calls are TRBV2 and TRBJ1-5; D unresolved. Trimming shortened V by 10 bases and J by 1 base, and 14 bases separated the two germline ends. Germline CDR1 and CDR2: SNHLY and FYNNEI. This CDR3 spans 14 amino acids. CDR3 DNA: TGTGCCACACAGAAAGGAGGGAGCAATCAGCCCCAGCATTTT. Translating it yields CATQKGGSNQPQHF. The variable domain in full, with the rest retrieved from reference TRBV2 and TRBJ1-5, is EPEVTQTPSHQVTQMGQEVILRCVPISNHLYFYWYRQILGQKVEFLVSFYNNEISEKSEIFDDQFSVERPDGSNFTLKIRSTKLEDSAMYFCATQKGGSNQPQHFGDGTRLSIL.

This clone has just a few counts. The chain combines TRBV5-6 with TRBJ1-3; D is possibly TRBD1 (5 bases). The germline gives CDR1 SGHDT, CDR2 YYEEEE. The V end lost 5 bases, the J end lost 1 base, and 13 bases lay between the germline ends. This CDR3 contains 15 residues. The CDR3 reads CASSPLGVSGNTIYF. DNA of the CDR3: TGTGCCAGCAGTCCTCTAGGGGTTTCTGGAAACACCATATATTTT.

V is TRBV5-1 and J is TRBJ2-1; weak D call: TRBD2 (5 bases). This CDR3 comprises 15 residues. Germline lookup yields CDR1 SGHRS and CDR2 YFSETQ. Trimming left V 0 bases short and J 0 bases short, with 7 bases between. The CDR3 DNA is TGCGCCAGCAGCTTGGATGGGAGCTCCTACAATGAGCAGTTCTTC. Translation: CASSLDGSSYNEQFF.

The rearrangement joins TRBV30 to TRBJ1-5; TRBD1 is a possible D gene (5 bases). The V gene's germline CDR1 is GTSNPN and CDR2 SVGIG (reference sequence). The CDR3 runs to 14 residues. Trimming removed 3 bases from V and 4 bases from J, with 13 bases in between. The CDR3 here is CAWRAQGQNQPQHF. The CDR3 DNA reads as TGTGCCTGGAGGGCCCAGGGTCAAAATCAGCCCCAGCATTTT.

The rearrangement uses TRBV4-3 and TRBJ2-1, with TRBD2 identical over 7 bases. The CDR3 loop spans 17 amino acids. Germline V gene lookup returns CDR1 LGHNA and CDR2 YSLEER. Trimming took 1 base from V and 6 from J; bases not matched to a gene: 12. CDR3 residues: CASSQAPGAGISNEQFF. The CDR3, as DNA: TGCGCCAGCAGCCAAGCCCCAGGAGCGGGGATAAGCAATGAGCAGTTCTTC.

The chain has TRBV10-1 and TRBJ1-5, with D perhaps matching TRBD1 (5 bases). Germline CDR1 and CDR2: WNHNN and SYGVQD (reference sequence). This CDR3 has 17 amino acids. V lost 2 bases and J 5 bases, leaving 19 bases between the germline ends. CDR3: CASSEDEKGSGDQPQHF. For the CDR3, the DNA is TGCGCCAGCAGTGAGGATGAAAAGGGGAGCGGGGATCAGCCCCAGCATTTT.

V gene TRBV19 combines with J gene TRBJ1-5, with TRBD1 as a possible D gene (5 bases). The ends were cut back, 6 bases at V and 7 bases at J, with 19 bases in the middle. Germline V CDR1 and CDR2: LNHDA, SQIVND (reference sequence). This CDR3 contains 15 residues. The CDR3 DNA reads as TGTGCCAGTAGACCCTTGCGGGGGGGGGAACAGCCCCAGCATTTT. Protein product: CASRPLRGGEQPQHF.

The CDR3 DNA reads as TGTGCCTGGAGTAACATAGCGGGGGGGCCCGAGACCCAGTACTTC. Translated: CAWSNIAGGPETQYF. This rearrangement joins TRBV30 to TRBJ2-5; 11 nucleotides align to TRBD2. Looked up from germline, CDR1 is GTSNPN and CDR2 is SVGIG (reference sequence). The CDR3 covers 15 residues. Trimming took 2 bases from V and 5 from J; bases not matched to a gene: 7.

V usage is TRBV19 and J usage is TRBJ2-4; 10 positions agree with TRBD2. In germline, CDR1 is LNHDA, CDR2 SQIVND (reference sequence). This CDR3 has 20 residues. The junction had 13 bases not matched to a gene; V was cut back by 1 base and J by 1 base. DNA for the CDR3: TGTGCCAGTAGTATAGGGGCTAGCGGGAGATTTGTACTTGCCAAAAACATTCAGTACTTC. Amino acid sequence: CASSIGASGRFVLAKNIQYF.

In its sample, this clone was seen once. The chain carries TRBV21-1 and TRBJ2-3; the table's D call, TRBD2, was not checked against the DNA. TRBV21-1 is listed as a pseudogene. The CDR3 covers 16 residues. The chain's CDR3 is CASSKGQGRGTDTQYF. CDR3 sequence (DNA): TGTGCCAGCAGTAAGGGTCAGGGGAGGGGCACAGATACGCAGTATTTT.

The V call is TRBV7-3, the J call TRBJ1-2; D is perhaps TRBD1 (5 bases). The V gene's germline CDR1 is SGHTA and CDR2 FQGTGA. This CDR3 is 14 amino acids long. V lost 5 bases and J 10 bases, leaving 20 bases between the germline ends. The CDR3 is CASSGGAPSKDYTF. In DNA, the CDR3 is TGTGCCAGCAGCGGAGGGGCCCCGTCGAAAGACTACACCTTC.

The V call is TRBV5-4, the J call TRBJ2-7, with TRBD1 identical over 9 bases. The trim removed 7 bases at V and 5 bases at J, leaving 19 bases unmatched. Germline V gene lookup returns CDR1 SGHNT and CDR2 YYREEE (reference sequence). The CDR3 has 17 residues. CDR3 bases: TGTGCCAGCGCCCACGGGGGACAGGGTTTTAGTTTCCACGAGCAGTACTTC. This translates into CASAHGGQGFSFHEQYF. Supplemented by reference TRBV5-4 and TRBJ2-7, the full variable domain reads ETGVTQSPTHLIKTRGQQVTLRCSSQSGHNTVSWYQQALGQGPQFIFQYYREEENGRGNFPPRFSGLQFPNYSSELNVNALELDDSALYLCASAHGGQGFSFHEQYFGPGTRLTVT.

This clone has a single count. The chain carries TRBV15 and TRBJ1-4; 8 bases match TRBD1. The V gene's germline CDR1 is LNHNV and CDR2 YYDKDF (reference sequence). The junction had 12 bases not matched to a gene; V was cut back by 6 bases and J by 3 bases. This CDR3 has 17 residues. The DNA for the CDR3 is TGTGCCACCAGGATGGGGTCGACAGGGGTGGCTAATGAAAAACTGTTTTTT. Its translation is CATRMGSTGVANEKLFF.

This clone appeared once. The chain is built from TRBV6-4 and TRBJ2-4, with TRBD1 matching 9 bases. V lost 2 bases to trimming and J lost 6 bases; unmatched junction nucleotides: 2. From germline, CDR1 is MRHNA and CDR2 SNTAGT. The CDR3 consists of 14 residues. This chain's CDR3 is CASSDRQGGNIQYF. For the CDR3, the DNA is TGTGCCAGCAGTGACAGACAGGGGGGAAACATTCAGTACTTC.

This clone is a singleton in its sample. The rearrangement links TRBV7-3 to TRBJ1-1, with TRBD1 as a possible D gene (5 bases). CDR1 SGHTA and CDR2 FQGTGA come from the germline V gene. The CDR3 runs to 13 residues. V was pared by 2 bases and J by 3 bases, with 7 bases between. For the CDR3, the DNA is TGTGCCAGCAGCTTAGACAGTCACACTGAAGCTTTCTTT. As protein: CASSLDSHTEAFF. The full variable domain, its missing parts supplied by reference TRBV7-3 and TRBJ1-1, is GAGVSQTPSNKVTEKGKYVELRCDPISGHTALYWYRQSLGQGPEFLIYFQGTGAADDSGLPNDRFFAVRPEGSVSTLKIQRTERGDSAVYLCASSLDSHTEAFFGQGTRLTVV.

This rearrangement joins TRBV7-2 to TRBJ1-1; 8 bases agree with TRBD1. After removal of 5 bases from V and 1 base from J, the junction contained 15 bases not matched to a gene. The germline V gene encodes CDR1 SGHTA and CDR2 FQGNSA. The CDR3 contains 18 residues. CDR3 coding DNA: TGTGCCAGCAGCCGCGTAGACGGCGCCAGGGGGCCGAACACTGAAGCTTTCTTT. It encodes CASSRVDGARGPNTEAFF.

A single count supports this clone. This chain joins TRBV29-1 and TRBJ1-4; the match to TRBD1 covers 9 bases. The CDR3 is made up of 13 amino acids. CDR1 is SQVTM and CDR2 is ANQGSEA in the germline V gene. J lost 8 bases, V lost 4 bases, and 5 bases had no gene match. The CDR3 nucleotides read TGCAGCGTTGGGGACAGGGCTTTGGAAAAACTGTTTTTT. Protein sequence: CSVGDRALEKLFF.

The chain couples TRBV4-3 to TRBJ2-7, with 8 bases identical to TRBD1. Germline CDR1 and CDR2: LGHNA and YSLEER. This CDR3 comprises 15 residues. V lost 0 bases, J lost 3 bases, and 4 bases stayed unmatched. CDR3 residues: CASSQDLGQGYEQYF. CDR3 DNA: TGCGCCAGCAGCCAAGATCTCGGACAGGGCTACGAGCAGTACTTC.

V and J are TRBV4-3 and TRBJ2-1; TRBD2 matches 14 bases. Germline-derived CDR1 and CDR2 are LGHNA and YSLEER. V dropped 4 bases and J dropped 9; count of bases not matched to a gene: 14. The CDR3 extends over 18 amino acids. As DNA, the CDR3 is TGCGCCAGCAGCCCCCTGACTAGCGGGGGGGTACTTAGGGGTGAGCAGTTCTTC. As protein: CASSPLTSGGVLRGEQFF.

This chain uses TRBV7-3 with TRBJ2-1, with 8 bases fitting TRBD2. J was trimmed by 2 bases and V by 8 bases; bases with no gene match: 5. This CDR3 comprises 14 residues. Germline V gene sequence: CDR1 SGHTA, CDR2 FQGTGA. This CDR3 reads CASGSGGTYNEQFF. The CDR3, as DNA: TGTGCCAGCGGCAGCGGGGGCACCTACAATGAGCAGTTCTTC.

The chain is built from TRBV9 and TRBJ1-2, with TRBD1 matching over 8 bases. CDR1 is SGDLS, CDR2 YYNGEE, per germline. The CDR3 contains 15 residues. The junction had 10 bases not matched to a gene; V was cut back by 4 bases and J by 5 bases. CDR3: CASSSNLRGQYGYTF. CDR3 sequence (DNA): TGTGCCAGCAGCTCGAACCTCAGGGGGCAGTATGGCTACACCTTC.

The gene calls are TRBV9 and TRBJ1-2; 9 positions match TRBD1. The CDR3 runs to 16 residues. The germline CDR1 and CDR2 sequences are SGDLS and YYNGEE. J gave up 4 bases and V 1 base, and 8 bases lay outside the gene matches. Written as DNA, the CDR3 is TGTGCCAGCAGCGTACTACAGGGGGCAGTGGGCTATGGCTACACCTTC. Its protein is CASSVLQGAVGYGYTF.

The rearrangement joins TRBV7-8 to TRBJ1-2; maybe TRBD1 (6 bases). Trimming shortened V by 5 bases and J by 6 bases, and 13 bases separated the two germline ends. From germline, CDR1 is SGHVS and CDR2 FQNEAQ. This CDR3 contains 13 residues. The CDR3, as DNA: TGTGCCAGCAGCAAACAGGGAGGGGATGGCTACACCTTC. Translating gives CASSKQGGDGYTF.

The V and J genes are TRBV18 and TRBJ1-3; D might be TRBD1 (5 bases). From germline, CDR1 is KGHSH and CDR2 LQKENI. The CDR3 has 15 residues. Trimming took off 0 bases at V and 4 bases at J, with 10 bases between the two ends. CDR3: CASSPPTQGGNTIYF. The CDR3 region has the DNA TGTGCCAGCTCACCACCTACCCAGGGCGGAAACACCATATATTTT.

V and J are TRBV4-3 and TRBJ2-6; D is unclear. V gave up 1 base and J gave up 2 bases, with 9 bases separating them. The CDR3 spans 16 residues. CDR1 and CDR2 from the germline V gene are LGHNA and YSLEER. The CDR3 here is CASSQVGRAGANVLTF. The CDR3 DNA follows: TGCGCCAGCAGCCAAGTCGGCCGGGCTGGGGCCAACGTCCTGACTTTC.

Turning to this clone: One end of the junction does not line up with germline, which may come from a read error. This chain links TRBV5-1 with TRBJ2-1, with TRBD2 identical over 7 bases. Germline-derived CDR1 and CDR2 are SGHRS and YFSETQ. This CDR3 comprises 16 residues. CDR3: CASSLGGRASNNEQFF. CDR3 DNA: TGCGCCAGCAGCCTCGGGGGGAGGGCCTCTAACAACGAGCAGTTCTTC.

In nucleotides, the CDR3 is TGTGCCATCAGCGACACCGGGACAGGGTATACCTACGAGCAGTACTTC. Translated, it gives CAISDTGTGYTYEQYF. V usage is TRBV10-3 and J usage is TRBJ2-7; TRBD1 matches at 9 bases. Germline V gives CDR1 ENHRY, CDR2 SYGVKD. The junction had 11 bases not matched to a gene; V was cut back by 6 bases and J by 2 bases. The CDR3 covers 16 residues.

The chain is built from TRBV4-3 and TRBJ1-2; D is possibly TRBD1 (5 bases). Germline CDR1 is LGHNA and CDR2 is YSLEER. The V end lost 5 bases, the J end lost 0 bases, and 16 bases lay between the germline ends. This CDR3 is built from 16 residues. CDR3 nucleotides: TGCGCCAGCAGCGATTACCTGGACACAACTAACTATGGCTACACCTTC. The encoded protein is CASSDYLDTTNYGYTF.